This T cell receptor (beta chain) was identified during a study of T-cell reconstitution after alpha-beta-depleted transplantation in children. Unique molecular identifiers were used to barcode this TCRbeta library. TCRdb re-called the PCR reads with MiXCR, one entry per CDR3 protein. The table shows hundreds of thousands of distinct CDR3 sequences, with approximately 12% occurring only once. In this sample, this clonotype turned up many times. The CDR3 has 15 residues. V was shortened by 0 bases and J by 6 bases, with 13 bases between the two germline ends. Germline values: CDR1 SGHRS, CDR2 YFSETQ. The sequences come from PBMCs from the stem cell graft donor, collected from the stem cell graft. V and J are TRBV5-1 and TRBJ2-1; D is unresolved. This TCR was recovered from a human donor who donated a stem cell graft to a child with acute lymphoblastic leukemia. The CDR3 sequence: CASSLAERRGNEQFF. The CDR3 DNA reads as TGCGCCAGCAGCTTGGCCGAGAGGAGAGGCAATGAGCAGTTCTTC. Full variable domain (remainder filled in from reference TRBV5-1 and TRBJ2-1): KAGVTQTPRYLIKTRGQQVTLSCSPISGHRSVSWYQQTPGQGLQFLFEYFSETQRNKGNFPGRFSGRQFSNSRSEMNVSTLELGDSALYLCASSLAERRGNEQFFGPGTRLTVL.